The table lists the clone carrying this T cell receptor (beta chain) with a count of one. The CDR3 has 15 amino acids. V was clipped by 7 bases and J by 4 bases; unmatched bases: 6. Per the germline V gene, CDR1 is PRHDT and CDR2 is FYEKMQ (reference sequence). The sample originates from a study of cytomegalovirus exposure and HLA in healthy donors. Sequenced by immunoSEQ multiplex PCR; TCRdb stores in-frame clones only, minus some. The sample carries approximately 88,000 clones, roughly 95% recorded once. The TCR originated in a woman younger than 35 in good health and CMV-seronegative. The gene calls are TRBV13 and TRBJ2-1, with 11 bases that match TRBD1. The material sequenced was PBMCs. CDR3 in amino acids: CASNARDRGYNEQFF. Here the CDR3 DNA reads TGTGCCAGCAACGCCCGGGACAGGGGGTACAATGAGCAGTTCTTC.